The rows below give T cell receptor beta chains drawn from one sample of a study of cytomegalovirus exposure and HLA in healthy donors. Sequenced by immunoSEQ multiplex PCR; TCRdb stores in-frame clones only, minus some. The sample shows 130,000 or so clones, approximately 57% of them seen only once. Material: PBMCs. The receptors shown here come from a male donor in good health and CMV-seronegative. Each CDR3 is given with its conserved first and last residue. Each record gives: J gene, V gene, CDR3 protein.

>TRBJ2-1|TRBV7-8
CASSPASGGYEVNEQFF
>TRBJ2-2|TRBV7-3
CASSLTSRVGGELFF
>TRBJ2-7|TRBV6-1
CASLQGSLREQYF
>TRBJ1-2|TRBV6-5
CASSYRGLGYGYTF
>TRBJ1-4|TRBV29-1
CSVAIQGNEKLFF
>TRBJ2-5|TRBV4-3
CASSYSGQGQTQYF
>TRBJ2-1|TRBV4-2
CASSQVLDRDNEQFF
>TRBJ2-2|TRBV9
CASSARTGPTGELFF
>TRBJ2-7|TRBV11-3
CASSSDRWNEQYF
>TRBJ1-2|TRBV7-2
CASSRSSGNYGYTF
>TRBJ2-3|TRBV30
CAWTKVSGGLLLTDTQYF
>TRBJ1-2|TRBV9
CASSVAGGTTYGYTF
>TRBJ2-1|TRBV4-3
CASSQDRKQGYNEQFF
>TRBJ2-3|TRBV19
CASSAQSHTDTQYF
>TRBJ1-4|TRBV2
CASTAAAGGIEKLFF